One and the same sample provided the 24 T cell receptor beta chains below, sequenced in a study of blood T cell repertoires in COVID-19. The repertoire was sequenced with immunoSEQ multiplex PCR; TCRdb's copy has only in-frame clones and lacks some. The sample consists of hundreds of thousands of clones, 80% to 90% of them appearing once. Sequenced: PBMCs or T cells enriched from blood (not recorded which). The receptors were gathered from a man aged 30 to 45 who had recovered from COVID-19.

V gene TRBV30 combines with J gene TRBJ2-1; TRBD2 might be the D (6 bases). Trimming pared 5 bases from V and 7 bases from J, leaving 15 bases between. This CDR3 has 13 amino acids. CDR1 and CDR2 from the germline V gene are GTSNPN and SVGIG (reference sequence). CDR3 sequence reads: CAWGSGVGNEQFF. CDR3 nucleotides: TGTGCCTGGGGGTCGGGAGTGGGGAATGAGCAGTTCTTC.

The chain employs TRBV10-3 and TRBJ1-5; 8 nucleotides line up with TRBD1. This CDR3 spans 13 amino acids. Per germline, CDR1 ENHRY and CDR2 SYGVKD. J lost 7 bases, V lost 8 bases, and 7 bases had no gene match. CDR3 region: CAIEGQGSQPQHF. CDR3 in DNA: TGTGCCATCGAAGGACAGGGATCCCAGCCCCAGCATTTT.

The chain employs TRBV29-1 and TRBJ2-1, with a weak D call TRBD2 (5 bases). This CDR3 comprises 11 residues. Germline values: CDR1 SQVTM, CDR2 ANQGSEA. Trimming took off 3 bases at V and 15 bases at J, with 15 bases between the two ends. The CDR3 is CSVDEGFVPFF. CDR3 coding DNA: TGCAGCGTTGACGAGGGTTTTGTTCCGTTCTTC.

This clone has more than one count but fewer than ten. The V and J genes are TRBV11-2 and TRBJ2-5; 7 nucleotides line up with TRBD1. Trimming removed 5 bases from V and 3 bases from J; junction bases left unmatched: 3. The germline CDR1 and CDR2 sequences are SGHAT and FQNNGV. The CDR3 extends over 13 amino acids. The CDR3 DNA reads as TGTGCCAGCAGCCAGGGGACAGAAGAGACCCAGTACTTC. It translates to CASSQGTEETQYF.

This sequence joins TRBV24-1 and TRBJ1-5; the D gene is possibly TRBD1 (5 bases). V gave up 5 bases and J gave up 3 bases, with 13 bases separating them. CDR3 length: 15 amino acids. CDR1 is KGHDR and CDR2 is SFDVKD in the germline V gene. CDR3 amino acids: CATSGAGQLNQPQHF. In DNA, the CDR3 is TGTGCCACCAGTGGTGCGGGGCAGCTCAATCAGCCCCAGCATTTT.

J is TRBJ1-5 and V is TRBV30, with D perhaps TRBD1 (6 bases). Germline V gene sequence: CDR1 GTSNPN, CDR2 SVGIG (reference sequence). The V gene lost 7 bases and the J gene lost 1 base, with 8 bases spanning the gap. The CDR3 extends over 12 amino acids. The CDR3 reads CASGTSNQPQHF. The CDR3 region has the DNA TGTGCCTCCGGGACAAGCAATCAGCCCCAGCATTTT. Filled out from reference TRBV30 and TRBJ1-5, the complete variable domain reads SQTIHQWPATLVQPVGSPLSLECTVEGTSNPNLYWYRQAAGRGLQLLFYSVGIGQISSEVPQNLSASRPQDRQFILSSKKLLLSDSGFYLCASGTSNQPQHFGDGTRLSIL.

This chain uses TRBV6-5 with TRBJ1-1; D ambiguous. This CDR3 is 13 amino acids long. Germline V gene lookup returns CDR1 MNHEY and CDR2 SVGAGI. Trimming shortened V by 6 bases and J by 1 base, and 9 bases separated the two germline ends. CDR3 in amino acids: CASRITENTEAFF. The CDR3 DNA reads TGTGCCAGCAGAATCACAGAGAACACTGAAGCTTTCTTT.

This clone was seen many times. This chain links TRBV5-4 with TRBJ2-1, with 7 bases that match TRBD2. Germline V gives CDR1 SGHNT, CDR2 YYREEE (reference sequence). V trimming: 3 bases; J trimming: 10 bases; junction bases outside the gene matches: 16. There are 16 residues in the CDR3. The CDR3: CASSSPLIAGFDEQFF. The CDR3 DNA reads as TGTGCCAGCAGCTCCCCTTTGATAGCGGGTTTCGACGAGCAGTTCTTC.

The chain uses TRBV4-1 and TRBJ2-1; TRBD2 matches at 9 bases. This CDR3 has 15 amino acids. The germline V gene has CDR1 MGHRA and CDR2 YSYEKL. After removal of 2 bases from V and 6 bases from J, the junction contained 5 bases not matched to a gene. CDR3 DNA sequence: TGCGCCAGCAGCCAATTAGCGGGAGCCCTCAATGAGCAGTTCTTC. It specifies CASSQLAGALNEQFF.

The chain employs TRBV11-2 and TRBJ2-7; 7 bases align to TRBD2. Unmatched junction bases numbered 3, after V lost 3 bases and J lost 1 base. Germline CDR1 and CDR2: SGHAT and FQNNGV. The CDR3 runs to 14 residues. DNA for the CDR3: TGTGCCAGCAGCTTCCTAGCGGAGTCCTACGAGCAGTACTTC. It yields the protein CASSFLAESYEQYF.

The V gene is TRBV2, the J gene TRBJ2-4; TRBD2 aligns across 10 bases. The CDR3 extends over 14 amino acids. From germline, CDR1 is SNHLY and CDR2 FYNNEI. J lost 4 bases, V lost 4 bases, and 1 base had no gene match. The CDR3 loop is CASSAGLAKNIQYF. CDR3 nucleotide sequence: TGTGCCAGCAGTGCGGGACTAGCGAAAAACATTCAGTACTTC. Variable domain in full (rest from reference TRBV2 and TRBJ2-4): EPEVTQTPSHQVTQMGQEVILRCVPISNHLYFYWYRQILGQKVEFLVSFYNNEISEKSEIFDDQFSVERPDGSNFTLKIRSTKLEDSAMYFCASSAGLAKNIQYFGAGTRLSVL.

In its sample, this clone was seen once. The genes are TRBV9 and TRBJ2-1, with a weak D call TRBD2 (6 bases). V was clipped by 3 bases and J by 9 bases, with 22 bases between them. CDR1 is SGDLS and CDR2 is YYNGEE in the germline V gene. The CDR3 consists of 16 residues. CDR3 residues: CASSGGTPGYGGEQFF. The CDR3 DNA reads TGTGCCAGCAGCGGCGGGACTCCGGGGTATGGTGGTGAGCAGTTCTTC. The variable domain in full, completed from reference TRBV9 and TRBJ2-1, reads DSGVTQTPKHLITATGQRVTLRCSPRSGDLSVYWYQQSLDQGLQFLIQYYNGEERAKGNILERFSAQQFPDLHSELNLSSLELGDSALYFCASSGGTPGYGGEQFFGPGTRLTVL.

This clone was found once. The V call is TRBV19, the J call TRBJ1-1; 9 nucleotides agree with TRBD1. CDR3 length: 13 amino acids. Germline assignment: CDR1 LNHDA and CDR2 SQIVND (reference sequence). Losses at the gene ends were 7 bases for V and 2 bases for J; bases not matched to a gene: 2. For the CDR3, the DNA is TGTGCCAGTATGGGACAGGGCAACACTGAAGCTTTCTTT. It translates to CASMGQGNTEAFF. The full variable domain, rest sourced from reference TRBV19 and TRBJ1-1, is DGGITQSPKYLFRKEGQNVTLSCEQNLNHDAMYWYRQDPGQGLRLIYYSQIVNDFQKGDIAEGYSVSREKKESFPLTVTSAQKNPTAFYLCASMGQGNTEAFFGQGTRLTVV.

V gene TRBV7-8 combines with J gene TRBJ2-2; 9 nucleotides align to TRBD2. The junction had 1 base not matched to a gene; V was cut back by 1 base and J by 1 base. This CDR3 has 16 amino acids. Germline lookup yields CDR1 SGHVS and CDR2 FQNEAQ. This CDR3 reads CASSLEAGGNTGELFF. CDR3 in DNA: TGTGCCAGCAGCTTAGAAGCGGGAGGGAACACCGGGGAGCTGTTTTTT.

V and J are TRBV12-2 and TRBJ2-7; TRBD2, the table's D call, was not compared with the DNA. TRBV12-2 is a pseudogene. The CDR3 covers 17 residues. CDR3 protein: CASRLHGTSVPSYEQYF. Here the CDR3 DNA reads TGTGCAAGTCGCTTACACGGGACTAGCGTACCGTCCTACGAGCAGTACTTC.

The sample holds a few counts of this clone. The chain is built from TRBV24-1 and TRBJ1-2, with TRBD1 as a possible D gene (5 bases). The CDR3 covers 16 residues. Germline V lookup: CDR1 KGHDR, CDR2 SFDVKD. Deletions cut 3 bases from V and 2 bases from J, with 15 bases between. The CDR3 DNA reads TGTGCCACCAGTGATCCGGAGGGTGAGGGGAACTATGGCTACACCTTC. Its protein product is CATSDPEGEGNYGYTF.

The chain couples TRBV27 to TRBJ2-3, with 13 positions matching TRBD2. Germline trimming cut 2 bases from V and 4 bases from J; bases unmatched to any gene: 9. Germline V CDR1 and CDR2: MNHEY, SMNVEV (reference sequence). The CDR3 loop spans 18 amino acids. CDR3 nucleotides: TGTGCCAGCAGTTTACTCGGACTAGCGGGAGATGTGTCAGATACGCAGTATTTT. It specifies CASSLLGLAGDVSDTQYF.

The table lists this clone with a count of one. The J gene is TRBJ2-2, the V gene TRBV19; the match to TRBD1 covers 9 bases. This CDR3 region has 14 residues. The germline CDR1 and CDR2 sequences are LNHDA and SQIVND (reference sequence). Unmatched junction bases numbered 5, after V lost 7 bases and J lost 5 bases. The CDR3, as DNA: TGTGCCAGTAACGGACAGGGGAGGACCGGGGAGCTGTTTTTT. It yields the protein CASNGQGRTGELFF.

This rearrangement joins TRBV28 to TRBJ1-3; D unclear. Germline CDR1 and CDR2: MDHEN and SYDVKM. Deletions cut 2 bases from V and 0 bases from J, with 11 bases between. The CDR3 covers 16 residues. The CDR3, as DNA: TGTGCCAGCAGTTTAGTGGCAGGACTCTCTGGAAACACCATATATTTT. This gives the protein CASSLVAGLSGNTIYF.

The CDR3 region is CAINTGTGSLDTQYF. CDR3 coding DNA: TGTGCCATTAACACCGGGACAGGGAGTCTAGATACGCAGTATTTT. The chain recombines TRBV10-3 with TRBJ2-3; 9 bases are shared with TRBD1. The V gene's germline CDR1 is ENHRY and CDR2 SYGVKD. The CDR3 runs 15 residues. Trimming at V came to 9 bases and at J to 5 bases, leaving 12 bases not matched to a gene.

This chain connects TRBV12-5 to TRBJ2-7; D unclear. CDR1 is LGHNT and CDR2 is FRNRAP in the germline V gene. The V end was cut by 1 base, the J end by 4 bases, with 8 bases between. This CDR3 comprises 13 residues. In DNA form, the CDR3 reads TGTGCTAGTGGTTTGGCCCCCAGTTACGAGCAGTACTTC. This codes for CASGLAPSYEQYF.

The chain is built from TRBV5-1 and TRBJ1-1, with D uncertain. There are 13 residues in the CDR3. Trimming took off 3 bases at V and 4 bases at J, with 10 bases between the two ends. The germline CDR1 and CDR2 sequences are SGHRS and YFSETQ. CDR3 protein: CASSSGSSTEAFF. The CDR3 region has the DNA TGCGCCAGCAGCTCGGGGTCGAGCACTGAAGCTTTCTTT.

The chain carries TRBV5-6 and TRBJ2-1; D is perhaps TRBD2 (6 bases). V lost 2 bases, J lost 15 bases, and 15 bases lay in between. CDR3 length: 12 residues. Germline CDR1 is SGHDT and CDR2 is YYEEEE. The DNA for the CDR3 is TGTGCCAGCAGCTTAATCGGGAGTGACTGGTTCTTC. This sequence encodes CASSLIGSDWFF.

The CDR3 nucleotides read TGTGCCAGCAGCTCCTACCCCGGGACTAGCGGGAAAGAGACCCAGTACTTC. It is translated as CASSSYPGTSGKETQYF. The V and J genes are TRBV7-3 and TRBJ2-5; TRBD2 matches 13 bases. This CDR3 is 17 amino acids long. Germline V gives CDR1 SGHTA, CDR2 FQGTGA. With 4 bases clipped from V and 3 bases from J, the junction kept 8 bases outside the gene matches.